A single sample gave rise to the 30 T cell receptor beta chains below, sequenced in a study of blood T cell repertoires in COVID-19. TCRdb's copy holds only in-frame clones and misses some; the assay was immunoSEQ multiplex PCR. This sample has fewer than 300,000 clones; about 86% occur once, and the top ten carry approximately 6%. Sequenced input: peripheral blood. Every receptor here comes from a man older than 75 with acute or convalescent COVID-19.

This chain links TRBV6-6 with TRBJ2-4; D gene ambiguous. This CDR3 comprises 16 residues. V gave up 5 bases and J gave up 0 bases, with 14 bases separating them. Germline CDR1 and CDR2: MNHNY and SVGAGI (reference sequence). The CDR3 sequence is CASSPGDILAKNIQYF. The CDR3 DNA reads TGTGCCAGCAGTCCCGGCGACATTTTAGCCAAAAACATTCAGTACTTC.

This CDR3 reads CASNPTSGTGYEQYF. CDR3 DNA: TGCGCCAGCAACCCGACTAGCGGGACGGGGTACGAGCAGTACTTC. V is TRBV10-2 and J is TRBJ2-7, with 11 bases fitting TRBD2. The CDR3 extends over 15 amino acids. The germline V gene encodes CDR1 WSHSY and CDR2 SAAADI. V lost 7 bases, J lost 4 bases, and 9 bases stayed unmatched.

The chain has TRBV28 and TRBJ1-4, with 7 positions matching TRBD1. This CDR3 has 15 residues. Germline CDR1 and CDR2: MDHEN and SYDVKM. Germline trimming cut 6 bases from V and 3 bases from J; bases unmatched to any gene: 7. The DNA of the CDR3 is TGTGCCAGCAGAACGTACAGGGGACCTAATGAAAAACTGTTTTTT. Protein product: CASRTYRGPNEKLFF. The variable domain in full, completed from reference TRBV28 and TRBJ1-4, reads DVKVTQSSRYLVKRTGEKVFLECVQDMDHENMFWYRQDPGLGLRLIYFSYDVKMKEKGDIPEGYSVSREKKERFSLILESASTNQTSMYLCASRTYRGPNEKLFFGSGTQLSVL.

The V gene is TRBV21-1, the J gene TRBJ1-5; the DNA was not compared with TRBD1, the D call given in the table. TRBV21-1 is noted as a pseudogene. There are 19 residues in the CDR3. The DNA for the CDR3 is TGTGCCAGCAGCGTCCCTCCGGGACATATAGGTTATAGCAATCAGCCCCAGCATTTT. Residues: CASSVPPGHIGYSNQPQHF.

The chain carries TRBV6-5 and TRBJ2-1; TRBD1 agrees at 8 bases. CDR3 length: 14 residues. The V and J ends lost 6 bases and 6 bases, in that order; junction bases with no gene match: 7. In germline, CDR1 is MNHEY, CDR2 SVGAGI. CDR3 sequence: CASRSGGARNEQFF. The CDR3 DNA sequence: TGTGCCAGCAGATCAGGGGGCGCGCGCAATGAGCAGTTCTTC.

The CDR3 region is CAWSTFGTGLNQPQHF. The CDR3 region has the DNA TGTGCCTGGAGTACCTTTGGGACAGGGCTCAATCAGCCCCAGCATTTT. The chain carries TRBV30 and TRBJ1-5; 9 nucleotides align to TRBD1. This CDR3 region has 16 residues. Per the germline V gene, CDR1 is GTSNPN and CDR2 is SVGIG (reference sequence). The ends lost 2 bases at V and 3 bases at J; junction bases unmatched: 8.

This sequence joins TRBV14 and TRBJ1-1; D call uncertain. Germline loops: CDR1 SGHDN, CDR2 FVKESK. The CDR3 contains 15 residues. Between the trimmed V and J ends, which lost 1 base and 1 base, there was a span of 10 bases. The CDR3 loop reads CASSQALNRNTEAFF. The CDR3 region has the DNA TGTGCCAGCAGCCAAGCCCTCAACAGGAACACTGAAGCTTTCTTT.

The CDR3 loop is CASSYQGQLYEQYF. CDR3 DNA: TGCGCCAGCAGCTATCAAGGACAGCTCTACGAGCAGTACTTC. The chain links TRBV5-1 to TRBJ2-7, with a weak D call TRBD1 (6 bases). There are 14 residues in the CDR3. Germline-derived CDR1 and CDR2 are SGHRS and YFSETQ. The ends were cut back, 3 bases at V and 3 bases at J, with 13 bases in the middle.

This clone was seen only a few times. The chain joins TRBV6-6 to TRBJ1-1; TRBD1 might be the D (6 bases). Germline lookup yields CDR1 MNHNY and CDR2 SVGAGI (reference sequence). The CDR3 is 15 residues long. V was clipped by 5 bases and J by 5 bases, with 18 bases between them. The CDR3 DNA reads as TGTGCCAGCAGTCCGAGGGGGATCGGAGAAACTGAAGCTTTCTTT. Its protein is CASSPRGIGETEAFF.

The V call is TRBV28, the J call TRBJ1-2; 8 bases are shared with TRBD1. CDR3 length: 17 residues. The germline V gene encodes CDR1 MDHEN and CDR2 SYDVKM. The trim removed 4 bases at V and 0 bases at J, leaving 10 bases unmatched. This CDR3 reads CASSSPRGRITNYGYTF. Written as DNA, the CDR3 is TGTGCCAGCAGTTCCCCCAGGGGGCGGATTACTAACTATGGCTACACCTTC.

The rearrangement uses TRBV24-1 and TRBJ2-3; D perhaps matches TRBD2 (6 bases). V was clipped by 6 bases and J by 6 bases, with 21 bases between them. The CDR3 is 16 residues long. Germline lookup yields CDR1 KGHDR and CDR2 SFDVKD. The CDR3 nucleotides are TGTGCCACCAGTTCCGGGCTAGCGCAAGTGGTGGATACGCAGTATTTT. Its translation: CATSSGLAQVVDTQYF.

The chain recombines TRBV28 with TRBJ1-1; 9 bases are shared with TRBD1. J gave up 3 bases and V 5 bases, and 4 bases lay outside the gene matches. Germline V gives CDR1 MDHEN, CDR2 SYDVKM. This CDR3 spans 14 amino acids. CDR3 sequence: CASSPGQGYTEAFF. CDR3 bases: TGTGCCAGCAGTCCGGGACAGGGCTACACTGAAGCTTTCTTT.

This chain joins TRBV19 and TRBJ1-1, with 8 bases aligning to TRBD1. The V segment lost 5 bases and the J segment 5 bases; nucleotides outside the gene matches: 10. The CDR3 runs to 15 residues. Germline values: CDR1 LNHDA, CDR2 SQIVND (reference sequence). CDR3 DNA sequence: TGTGCCAGTAGTCCTAGGGACAGGATGTTGACTGAAGCTTTCTTT. This translates into CASSPRDRMLTEAFF. The full variable domain, completed using reference TRBV19 and TRBJ1-1, is DGGITQSPKYLFRKEGQNVTLSCEQNLNHDAMYWYRQDPGQGLRLIYYSQIVNDFQKGDIAEGYSVSREKKESFPLTVTSAQKNPTAFYLCASSPRDRMLTEAFFGQGTRLTVV.

This chain uses TRBV12-3 or TRBV12-4 with TRBJ2-7, with a tentative D call TRBD1 (5 bases). The CDR3 covers 13 residues. V was shortened by 3 bases and J by 3 bases, with 9 bases between the two germline ends. DNA of the CDR3: TGTGCCAGCAGTTTTCTTCAGGGCTACGAGCAGTACTTC. Protein: CASSFLQGYEQYF.

This sequence joins TRBV5-1 and TRBJ2-7; 13 positions match TRBD2. Trimming cost V 3 bases and J 1 base; bases outside gene matches: 13. Germline V CDR1 and CDR2: SGHRS, YFSETQ. The CDR3 sequence is 19 residues long. The CDR3 sequence: CASSWTSGGGGGASYEQYF. CDR3 DNA sequence: TGCGCCAGCAGCTGGACTAGCGGGGGTGGAGGAGGGGCTTCCTACGAGCAGTACTTC.

This rearrangement joins TRBV12-3 or TRBV12-4 to TRBJ2-7; D gene unclear. This CDR3 has 11 residues. V was cut by 3 bases and J by 6 bases, with 6 bases left in between. The DNA for the CDR3 is TGTGCCAGCAGTTTGATGGCCGAGCAGTACTTC. Its protein is CASSLMAEQYF.

The chain has TRBV10-3 and TRBJ1-2; D uncertain. Trimming took off 2 bases at V and 4 bases at J, with 11 bases between the two ends. The CDR3 runs 14 residues. CDR1 and CDR2 (germline): ENHRY, SYGVKD. In DNA form, the CDR3 reads TGTGCCATCAGTGAGCGGGGTGTGGGCTATGGCTACACCTTC. Protein: CAISERGVGYGYTF.

The chain employs TRBV5-6 and TRBJ2-1, with 9 bases aligning to TRBD1. The length of the CDR3 is 14 residues. Germline V gene lookup returns CDR1 SGHDT and CDR2 YYEEEE. The J segment lost 7 bases and the V segment lost 5 bases, leaving 7 bases of the junction unmatched. CDR3 sequence reads: CASSQQGALNEQFF. Here the CDR3 DNA reads TGTGCCAGCAGTCAACAGGGGGCGCTTAATGAGCAGTTCTTC.

V is TRBV15 and J is TRBJ1-2; TRBD1 agrees at 8 bases. Germline V lookup: CDR1 LNHNV, CDR2 YYDKDF (reference sequence). The CDR3 totals 16 residues. The V gene end was trimmed by 7 bases and the J gene end by 5 bases; junction bases not matched to a gene: 15. This chain's CDR3 is CATTLTIGQGLYGYTF. Written as DNA, the CDR3 is TGTGCCACCACGCTCACCATCGGACAGGGCTTGTATGGCTACACCTTC.

The chain couples TRBV27 to TRBJ1-1; 8 nucleotides align to TRBD1. Germline CDR1 and CDR2: MNHEY and SMNVEV (reference sequence). Losses at the gene ends were 4 bases for V and 1 base for J; bases not matched to a gene: 5. The CDR3 covers 15 residues. CDR3 DNA: TGTGCCAGCAGTTCGGCCGACAGGGGGAACACTGAAGCTTTCTTT. This gives the protein CASSSADRGNTEAFF.

The V and J genes are TRBV7-6 and TRBJ2-1, with 11 bases identical to TRBD2. This CDR3 has 15 amino acids. Germline CDR1 reads SGHVS; CDR2 reads FNYEAQ. V gave up 4 bases and J gave up 4 bases; unmatched junction bases: 3. CDR3 loop: CASSSLAGGYNEQFF. The CDR3 coding sequence is TGTGCCAGCAGCTCGCTAGCGGGGGGTTACAATGAGCAGTTCTTC.

V is TRBV2 and J is TRBJ2-3; a possible D gene is TRBD1 (8 bases). The V end lost 6 bases, the J end lost 7 bases, and 20 bases lay between the germline ends. This CDR3 contains 15 residues. Germline values: CDR1 SNHLY, CDR2 FYNNEI. The CDR3 loop is CASSPLQGGENTQYF. CDR3 DNA sequence: TGTGCCAGCAGCCCCCTACAGGGGGGGGAGAATACGCAGTATTTT.

This sequence joins TRBV19 and TRBJ1-5; 7 nucleotides line up with TRBD1. The germline CDR1 and CDR2 sequences are LNHDA and SQIVND (reference sequence). V was clipped by 5 bases and J by 0 bases; unmatched bases: 7. This CDR3 contains 16 residues. The CDR3 is CASSRTGASSNQPQHF. Here the CDR3 DNA reads TGTGCCAGTAGTCGTACAGGGGCTTCTAGCAATCAGCCCCAGCATTTT.

This chain links TRBV7-2 with TRBJ2-2; no clear D gene. From germline, CDR1 is SGHTA and CDR2 FQGNSA. The V end lost 3 bases, the J end lost 5 bases, and 10 bases lay between the germline ends. The CDR3 length is 14 residues. The CDR3 coding sequence is TGTGCCAGCAGCTTTCTTGCCGCGACCGGGGAGCTGTTTTTT. Its protein is CASSFLAATGELFF.

The chain is built from TRBV16 and TRBJ1-5; no clear D. V dropped 4 bases and J dropped 1 base, with 2 bases sitting between them. Germline lookup yields CDR1 KGHSY and CDR2 FQNENV. This CDR3 has 12 residues. DNA for the CDR3: TGTGCCAGCAGCCCGAGCAATCAGCCCCAGCATTTT. Amino acid sequence: CASSPSNQPQHF.

V gene TRBV29-1 combines with J gene TRBJ2-2; TRBD2 might be the D (6 bases). The CDR3 extends over 17 amino acids. Deletions cut 6 bases from V and 3 bases from J, with 23 bases between. Germline V gives CDR1 SQVTM, CDR2 ANQGSEA. The DNA of the CDR3 is TGCAGCGTCCTCGGGACTGGACGGTCACAACACACCGGGGAGCTGTTTTTT. This sequence encodes CSVLGTGRSQHTGELFF.

This chain connects TRBV6-5 to TRBJ2-5; D is perhaps TRBD2 (6 bases). V was cut by 2 bases and J by 5 bases, with 12 bases left in between. The germline CDR1 and CDR2 sequences are MNHEY and SVGAGI. The CDR3 runs 14 residues. The CDR3 protein is CASSYAYGGETQYF. The CDR3 DNA reads TGTGCCAGCAGTTACGCCTATGGGGGGGAGACCCAGTACTTC.

This clone was seen a handful of times. This sequence joins TRBV6-5 and TRBJ2-2; 8 bases are a match to TRBD1. Trimming cost V 6 bases and J 3 bases; bases outside gene matches: 6. The germline CDR1 and CDR2 sequences are MNHEY and SVGAGI. This CDR3 has 15 residues. The CDR3 DNA reads TGTGCCAGCAGACCCCAGGGGGCGCACACCGGGGAGCTGTTTTTT. Translation: CASRPQGAHTGELFF.

The V gene is TRBV30, the J gene TRBJ2-2, with 7 positions matching TRBD2. CDR3 length: 14 residues. Germline trimming cut 6 bases from V and 6 bases from J; bases unmatched to any gene: 10. In germline, CDR1 is GTSNPN, CDR2 SVGIG (reference sequence). The CDR3 bases are TGTGCCTGCCTTGGCGGGGGAAAAGCCGGGGAGCTGTTTTTT. This codes for CACLGGGKAGELFF.

CDR3 sequence: CAWSEDTNTEAFF. Written as DNA, the CDR3 is TGTGCCTGGAGTGAAGACACGAACACTGAAGCTTTCTTT. The chain recombines TRBV30 with TRBJ1-1; D is ambiguous. This CDR3 spans 13 amino acids. The germline V and J ends were trimmed by 1 base and 1 base, with 7 bases remaining between them. Germline V CDR1 and CDR2: GTSNPN, SVGIG (reference sequence).